This T cell receptor (beta chain) was profiled in a study of a mutant IDH1 vaccine in newly diagnosed glioma. Overall study context: Patients arrived already treated with radiotherapy, temozolomide, or both, most having had both.

The germline V gene encodes CDR1 MNHNS and CDR2 SASEGT. Trimming took off 4 bases at V and 0 bases at J, with 9 bases between the two ends. The CDR3 contains 15 residues. Indicated time point: baseline, week 1 (first vaccination visit). Treatment indicated: pre-vaccination baseline after standard-of-care therapy. Profiled with immunoSEQ multiplex PCR; TCRdb holds only in-frame clones, not every one. The repertoire has about 59,000 clones, about 91% of them found once; the top ten carry roughly 2.7%. The sample here was PBMCs, taken from a glioma patient treated with radiotherapy, temozolomide or both. The sequence came from a middle-aged man with glioma. V and J are TRBV6-1 and TRBJ1-4; maybe TRBD1 (6 bases). The CDR3 loop reads CASSGWTATNEKLFF. Written as DNA, the CDR3 is TGTGCCAGCAGTGGTTGGACAGCAACTAATGAAAAACTGTTTTTT.